The clone carrying this TCR beta chain was seen a single time. Other DNA variants within this sample encode the same CDR3. This CDR3 spans 14 amino acids. Looked up from germline, CDR1 is KGHSH and CDR2 is LQKENI. V lost 2 bases, J lost 1 base, and 8 bases lay in between. This sample stems from a study of blood T cell repertoires in COVID-19. Study as a whole: The United States, Italy and Spain supplied acute and convalescent COVID-19 samples. From T cells, B-cell-depleted T cells, or PBMCs came the material, which was cDNA or gDNA.

Per the authors' pipeline: Reference gene primer amplification gave estimated nucleated cell counts. The assay was immunoSEQ multiplex PCR, and TCRdb's table has in-frame clones only and misses some. Clonal size and the V and J genes are those of that table, whereas D and trimming came from the DNA. The sample has around 160,000 clones, approximately 90% seen once. The sample consisted of peripheral blood. The chain has TRBV18 and TRBJ1-1; TRBD1 might be the D (6 bases). The receptor's source is a man younger than 35 with acute or convalescent COVID-19. The CDR3 sequence: CASSPWTENTEAFF. The CDR3 region has the DNA TGTGCCAGCTCACCATGGACAGAGAACACTGAAGCTTTCTTT. The variable domain in full, with the rest retrieved from reference TRBV18 and TRBJ1-1, is NAGVMQNPRHLVRRRGQEARLRCSPMKGHSHVYWYRQLPEEGLKFMVYLQKENIIDESGMPKERFSAEFPKEGPSILRIQQVVRGDSAAYFCASSPWTENTEAFFGQGTRLTVV.